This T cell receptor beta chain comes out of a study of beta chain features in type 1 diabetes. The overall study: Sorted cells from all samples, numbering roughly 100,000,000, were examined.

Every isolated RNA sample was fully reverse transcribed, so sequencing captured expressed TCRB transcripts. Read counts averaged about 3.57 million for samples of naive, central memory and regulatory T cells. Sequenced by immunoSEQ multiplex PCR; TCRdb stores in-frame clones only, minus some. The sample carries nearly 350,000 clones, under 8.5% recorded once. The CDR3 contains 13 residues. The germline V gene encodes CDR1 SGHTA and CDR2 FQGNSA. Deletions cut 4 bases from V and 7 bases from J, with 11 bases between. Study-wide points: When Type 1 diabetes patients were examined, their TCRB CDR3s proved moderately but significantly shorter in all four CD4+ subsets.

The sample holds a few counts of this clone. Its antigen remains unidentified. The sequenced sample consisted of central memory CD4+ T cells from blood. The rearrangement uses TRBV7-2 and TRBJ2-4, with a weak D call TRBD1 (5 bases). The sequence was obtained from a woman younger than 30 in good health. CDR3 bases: TGTGCCAGCAGCTCCCAAGGGGTCAACATTCAGTACTTC. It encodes CASSSQGVNIQYF.